The 24 T cell receptor beta chains given below trace back to one sample, sequenced in a study of prognosis after radiotherapy for stage I lung cancer. Starting from genomic DNA, TCR beta CDR3 was amplified through two-round multiplex PCR. First-round PCR, the initial amplification, used primers specific to each TRBV and TRBJ gene. TCRdb re-analysed the multiplex PCR reads in MiXCR, keeping a single row per CDR3 protein. The sample carries roughly 17,000 distinct CDR3 sequences, approximately 28% recorded once. Sequenced here: PBMCs, sampled before or after stereotactic body radiation therapy (not recorded which). The receptor source for this set is a donor at least 50 years old with non-small cell lung cancer.

A remark on this clonotype: A far more abundant clone sits one base away, making this likely a read error. In DNA form, the CDR3 reads TGTGCCAGCAGTCAGACGGGACCCTACGAGCAGTACTTC. It codes for CASSQTGPYEQYF. The V and J genes are TRBV6-4 and TRBJ2-7, with D tentatively TRBD1 or TRBD2 (5 bases each). CDR3 size: 13 residues. CDR1 and CDR2 (germline): MRHNA, SNTAGT. V gave up 5 bases and J gave up 2 bases, with 10 bases separating them.

This clonotype was observed at least ten times. CDR3 amino acids: CASIKGTALSANEQFF. The DNA of the CDR3 is TGTGCCAGCATCAAAGGGACAGCCCTGTCCGCCAATGAGCAGTTCTTC. The chain joins TRBV12-3 or TRBV12-4 to TRBJ2-1; TRBD1 aligns across 7 bases. The J segment lost 6 bases and the V segment lost 7 bases, leaving 15 bases of the junction unmatched. The length of the CDR3 is 16 residues.

This clonotype is medium-sized in the sample. The V and J genes are TRBV20-1 and TRBJ1-6; D gene ambiguous. V lost 0 bases to trimming and J lost 7 bases, with 19 bases between them. This CDR3 is built from 17 residues. Germline V CDR1 and CDR2: DFQATT, SNEGSKA (reference sequence). CDR3 sequence reads: CSARESLRQGRNSPLHF. CDR3 nucleotides: TGCAGTGCTAGAGAATCGTTGCGCCAAGGGAGGAATTCACCCCTCCACTTT.

This clonotype has ten or more counts. J is TRBJ1-2 and V is TRBV15, with D possibly matching TRBD1 (6 bases). The germline V and J ends were trimmed by 1 base and 2 bases, with 8 bases remaining between them. Per germline, CDR1 LNHNV and CDR2 YYDKDF (reference sequence). The CDR3 totals 14 residues. This CDR3 reads CATSRGGANYGYTF. Written as DNA, the CDR3 is TGTGCCACCAGCAGAGGGGGGGCCAACTATGGCTACACCTTC.

This clonotype was seen at least ten times. The chain has TRBV5-1 and TRBJ1-4; TRBD1 agrees at 12 bases. The CDR3 contains 15 residues. With V trimmed by 4 bases and J by 8 bases, 6 bases remained unmatched. Germline V gene data show CDR1 as SGHRS and CDR2 as YFSETQ. CDR3 sequence: CASSTGTGGREKLFF. The CDR3 DNA is TGCGCCAGCAGCACCGGGACAGGGGGCAGGGAAAAACTGTTTTTT.

There are many counts of this clonotype. This sequence joins TRBV4-2 and TRBJ1-3; 8 bases align to TRBD1. The J segment lost 3 bases and the V segment lost 1 base, leaving 5 bases of the junction unmatched. Germline V gene sequence: CDR1 LGHNA, CDR2 YNFKEQ. The CDR3 sequence is 16 residues long. The CDR3 sequence: CASSQGGQGFGNTIYF. The CDR3 nucleotides are TGTGCCAGCAGCCAAGGCGGACAGGGTTTTGGAAACACCATATATTTT.

This clonotype is judged medium-sized. The chain is built from TRBV7-8 and TRBJ2-1; 11 nucleotides agree with TRBD2. Germline CDR1 SGHVS, CDR2 FQNEAQ. The V and J ends lost 6 bases and 1 base, in that order; junction bases with no gene match: 8. The CDR3 is made up of 17 amino acids. CDR3 sequence (DNA): TGTGCCAGCAGAGGTTCCGGGACTAGCGGTTCCTACAATGAGCAGTTCTTC. Translation gives CASRGSGTSGSYNEQFF.

Of note for this clonotype: A much larger clone differs from this one at a single base, so this may be a read error. The rearrangement links TRBV2 to TRBJ1-2, with a tentative D call TRBD1 (6 bases). V lost 6 bases and J 9 bases, leaving 20 bases between the germline ends. Germline assignment: CDR1 SNHLY and CDR2 FYNNEI. There are 14 residues in the CDR3. The CDR3 DNA reads as TGTGCCAGCAGCGGAAGTCCACAGGGATCTTGCTACACCTTC. The encoded protein is CASSGSPQGSCYTF.

This clonotype was observed at least ten times. The V and J genes are TRBV29-1 and TRBJ2-2, with 7 bases lining up with TRBD1. This CDR3 spans 12 amino acids. Trimming took 7 bases from V and 7 from J; bases not matched to a gene: 6. Per germline, CDR1 SQVTM and CDR2 ANQGSEA. CDR3 protein: CSASTGNGELFF. CDR3 nucleotide sequence: TGCAGCGCCTCGACAGGGAACGGGGAGCTGTTTTTT.

This clonotype is medium-sized in the sample. The gene calls are TRBV6-2 or TRBV6-3 and TRBJ2-3, with D unclear. Germline CDR1 and CDR2: MNHEY and SVGEGT. This CDR3 is 12 amino acids long. The V gene lost 5 bases and the J gene lost 6 bases, with 9 bases spanning the gap. The CDR3 is CASSRRSDTQYF. CDR3 sequence (DNA): TGTGCCAGCAGTCGGCGGAGCGATACGCAGTATTTT.

This clonotype occurred many times. V usage is TRBV5-1 and J usage is TRBJ2-5, with D possibly being TRBD1 (6 bases). The CDR3 contains 16 residues. Trimming removed 3 bases from V and 2 bases from J, with 17 bases in between. Per the germline V gene, CDR1 is SGHRS and CDR2 is YFSETQ. Written as DNA, the CDR3 is TGCGCCAGCAGCTCCTTGAAGAGAGGGGGTCAAGAGACCCAGTACTTC. It is translated as CASSSLKRGGQETQYF.

This clonotype was counted ten times or more. This chain links TRBV28 with TRBJ1-2; D perhaps matches TRBD1 (6 bases). V was clipped by 3 bases and J by 6 bases, with 26 bases between them. CDR1 and CDR2 from the germline V gene are MDHEN and SYDVKM. The CDR3 runs to 18 residues. CDR3 DNA sequence: TGTGCCAGCAGTTTCCGATCACCCACGGGGACAAATTTCGATGGCTACACCTTC. Its protein product is CASSFRSPTGTNFDGYTF.

This clonotype was observed once. A read error is likely here: a far larger clone is one base away. The V call is TRBV7-9, the J call TRBJ2-5, with 10 bases matching TRBD2. The length of the CDR3 is 12 residues. The germline gives CDR1 SEHNR, CDR2 FQNEAQ (reference sequence). The DNA of the CDR3 is TGTGCCAGCAGCCTAAGGACTAGCGGAATCCACTTC. This translates into CASSLRTSGIHF.

This clonotype was detected a few times. A much larger clone lies one base from this, so it may be a read error. This chain connects TRBV20-1 to TRBJ2-5; the D gene is possibly TRBD2 (6 bases). CDR3 length: 13 amino acids. Germline V gene lookup returns CDR1 DFQATT and CDR2 SNEGSKA (reference sequence). Here the CDR3 DNA reads TGCAGTGCTCAAGCGGGTAATGGAGAGGCCCAGTACTTC. The encoded protein is CSAQAGNGEAQYF.

The J gene is TRBJ2-3, the V gene TRBV7-3, with no clear D. V was trimmed by 5 bases and J by 6 bases, leaving 15 bases between them. The CDR3 extends over 14 amino acids. Germline CDR1 SGHTA, CDR2 FQGTGA. The CDR3 DNA sequence: TGTGCCAGCAGCCCCGGGTCGGTCCCTGATACGCAGTATTTT. It yields the protein CASSPGSVPDTQYF.

This clonotype has at least ten counts. The rearrangement uses TRBV28 and TRBJ1-2; TRBD1 matches at 7 bases. This CDR3 has 11 residues. CDR1 and CDR2 (germline): MDHEN, SYDVKM. Germline trimming cut 10 bases from V and 6 bases from J; bases unmatched to any gene: 5. The chain's CDR3 is CATKQGNGYTF. The CDR3 DNA reads as TGTGCCACTAAACAGGGGAATGGCTACACCTTC.

The V and J genes are TRBV4-3 and TRBJ2-7, with a possible D match to TRBD1 (6 bases). The CDR3 consists of 15 residues. Trimming left V 1 base short and J 4 bases short, with 14 bases between. Germline CDR1 reads LGHNA; CDR2 reads YSLEER. The CDR3 reads CASSQGQGSRYEQYF. In nucleotides, the CDR3 is TGCGCCAGCAGCCAAGGGCAGGGGAGTCGGTACGAGCAGTACTTC.

The table lists this clonotype with many counts. This sequence joins TRBV20-1 and TRBJ2-1; the D gene is possibly TRBD2 (6 bases). Germline V lookup: CDR1 DFQATT, CDR2 SNEGSKA (reference sequence). The V end lost 0 bases, the J end lost 2 bases, and 14 bases lay between the germline ends. The CDR3 extends over 16 amino acids. The CDR3 DNA follows: TGCAGTGCTAGAGATTTTAAGGACTACCCCTACAATGAGCAGTTCTTC. This gives the protein CSARDFKDYPYNEQFF.

With respect to this clonotype: A far larger clone differs by one base, so this is likely a read error. The gene calls are TRBV30 and TRBJ2-1; weak D call: TRBD1 (5 bases). V lost 2 bases and J lost 10, with 9 bases in between. Germline V gene data show CDR1 as GTSNPN and CDR2 as SVGIG (reference sequence). This CDR3 spans 11 amino acids. The chain's CDR3 is CAWSQGYEQFF. The DNA of the CDR3 is TGTGCCTGGAGTCAGGGATACGAGCAGTTCTTC.

This clonotype was seen at least ten times. The V and J genes are TRBV3-1 and TRBJ2-3; D possibly uses TRBD1 or TRBD2 (5 bases each). The germline V gene encodes CDR1 LGHDT and CDR2 YNNKEL (reference sequence). V lost 2 bases, J lost 2 bases, and 17 bases lay in between. CDR3 length: 17 amino acids. In nucleotides, the CDR3 is TGTGCCAGCAGCCAACGGGAAAGGGGAATAGCCACAGATACGCAGTATTTT. Its translation is CASSQRERGIATDTQYF.

This clonotype was counted ten times or more. The V and J genes are TRBV30 and TRBJ2-7, with TRBD1 matching 8 bases. V gave up 1 base and J gave up 7 bases; unmatched junction bases: 9. Germline V CDR1 and CDR2: GTSNPN, SVGIG (reference sequence). The CDR3 is made up of 14 amino acids. CDR3 in DNA: TGTGCCTGGAGTGGCGGGACAGGACATCGGGAGCAGTACTTC. Translated: CAWSGGTGHREQYF.

In its sample, this clonotype was seen many times. The chain joins TRBV28 to TRBJ1-2; 7 nucleotides align to TRBD1. The CDR3 length is 15 residues. V lost 5 bases and J lost 4; bases outside the gene matches: 10. Germline values: CDR1 MDHEN, CDR2 SYDVKM. The CDR3 loop reads CASSGGTADIYGYTF. CDR3 DNA: TGTGCCAGCAGTGGGGGGACAGCAGATATCTATGGCTACACCTTC.

The chain is built from TRBV6-1 and TRBJ2-7; 9 positions match TRBD2. Germline CDR1 reads MNHNS; CDR2 reads SASEGT. With V trimmed by 2 bases and J by 1 base, 12 bases remained unmatched. This CDR3 is 18 amino acids long. For the CDR3, the DNA is TGTGCCAGCAGTGAATTCGGGGCGGGAGGGCTACAATCCTACGAGCAGTACTTC. It is translated as CASSEFGAGGLQSYEQYF.

On this clonotype: Given the absence of the conserved phenylalanine or tryptophan at the CDR3 end, a read error is likely. The chain combines TRBV12-3 or TRBV12-4 with TRBJ2-7; D may be TRBD1 or TRBD2 (5 bases each). Trimming took 8 bases from V and 3 from J, leaving 38 bases between them. The CDR3 is made up of 21 amino acids. CDR3 sequence: CASRETARRGVNARTLYEQYI. The CDR3 DNA follows: TGTGCCAGCCGGGAAACCGCCCGCAGAGGGGTAAATGCCAGGACACTCTACGAGCAGTACATC.